This TCR beta chain was found in a study of blood T cell repertoires in COVID-19. Original processing methods: Nucleated cell counts were estimated from reference gene primer amplification. Produced via immunoSEQ multiplex PCR; TCRdb's table is partial and in-frame only. That table gives V, J and clone size, and the DNA gave D and trimming. The table shows fewer than 250,000 clones, with roughly 85% occurring only once. Germline lookup yields CDR1 GTSNPN and CDR2 SVGIG (reference sequence). Germline trimming cut 0 bases from V and 3 bases from J; bases unmatched to any gene: 3. This CDR3 is 14 amino acids long.

Input material: peripheral blood. The chain links TRBV30 to TRBJ2-3; the match to TRBD2 covers 7 bases. This TCR came from a man aged 35-49 years with acute or convalescent COVID-19. This chain's CDR3 is CAWSVAGLTDTQYF. The CDR3 DNA reads as TGTGCCTGGAGTGTAGCGGGGTTAACAGATACGCAGTATTTT.